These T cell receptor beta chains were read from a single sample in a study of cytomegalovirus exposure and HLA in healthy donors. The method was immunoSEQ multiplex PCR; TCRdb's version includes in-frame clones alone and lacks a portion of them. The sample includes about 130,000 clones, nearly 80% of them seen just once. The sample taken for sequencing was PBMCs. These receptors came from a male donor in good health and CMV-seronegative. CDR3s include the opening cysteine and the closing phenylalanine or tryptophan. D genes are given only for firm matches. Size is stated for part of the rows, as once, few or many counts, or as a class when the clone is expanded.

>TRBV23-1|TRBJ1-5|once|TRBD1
CASSPNDRDQPQHF
TGCGCCAGCAGTCCCAATGACAGGGATCAGCCCCAGCATTTT
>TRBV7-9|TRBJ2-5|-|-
CASSLGWGEETQYF
TGTGCCAGCAGCTTAGGGTGGGGGGAAGAGACCCAGTACTTC
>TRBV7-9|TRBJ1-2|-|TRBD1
CASSLERGRGGYTF
TGTGCCAGCAGCTTAGAGAGGGGGCGAGGAGGCTACACCTTC
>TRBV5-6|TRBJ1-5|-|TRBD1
CASSRGTGVNQPQHF
TGTGCCAGCAGCAGGGGGACAGGGGTTAATCAGCCCCAGCATTTT
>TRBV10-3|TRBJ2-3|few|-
CAISGRDTQYF
TGTGCCATCAGTGGGCGGGATACGCAGTATTTT
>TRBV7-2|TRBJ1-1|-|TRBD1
CASSPPQGTGGVMNTEAFF
TGTGCCAGCAGCCCGCCCCAGGGGACAGGGGGGGTCATGAACACTGAAGCTTTCTTT
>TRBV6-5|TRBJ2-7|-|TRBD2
CASSKYSGGAYEQYF
TGTGCCAGCAGTAAATACAGCGGGGGGGCCTACGAGCAGTACTTC
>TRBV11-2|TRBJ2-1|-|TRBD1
CASSFRDRVNEQFF
TGTGCCAGCAGCTTCCGGGACAGGGTCAATGAGCAGTTCTTC
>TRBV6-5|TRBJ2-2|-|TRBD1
CASSYSGQGGGGELFF
TGTGCCAGCAGTTACTCAGGACAGGGGGGAGGCGGGGAGCTGTTTTTT
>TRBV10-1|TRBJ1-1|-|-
CASRAQGSTEAFF
TGCGCCAGCAGGGCGCAGGGGAGCACTGAAGCTTTCTTT
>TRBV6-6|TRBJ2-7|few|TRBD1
CASRDGTGSSYEQYF
TGTGCCAGCAGGGACGGGACAGGGAGCTCCTACGAGCAGTACTTC
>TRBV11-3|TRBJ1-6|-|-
CASSTGGANNSPLHF
TGTGCCAGCAGCACCGGCGGGGCCAATAATTCACCCCTCCACTTT
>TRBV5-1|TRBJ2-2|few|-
CASSLEQGNTGELFF
TGCGCCAGCAGCTTGGAACAGGGGAACACCGGGGAGCTGTTTTTT
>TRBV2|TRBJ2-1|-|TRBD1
CASSELGQGFSYNEQFF
TGTGCCAGCAGTGAACTTGGACAGGGTTTTTCCTACAATGAGCAGTTCTTC
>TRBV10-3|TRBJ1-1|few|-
CAISESTAWGDTEAFF
TGTGCCATCAGTGAGTCGACGGCCTGGGGGGACACTGAAGCTTTCTTT
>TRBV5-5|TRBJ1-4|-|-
CASSLMRQYNEKLFF
TGTGCCAGCAGCTTAATGCGGCAGTATAATGAAAAACTGTTTTTT
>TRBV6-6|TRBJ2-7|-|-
CASRNRESSYEQYF
TGTGCCAGCAGGAACAGGGAAAGCTCCTACGAGCAGTACTTC
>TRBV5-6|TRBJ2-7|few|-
CASSLEHSSYEQYF
TGTGCCAGCAGCTTGGAGCACAGCTCCTACGAGCAGTACTTC
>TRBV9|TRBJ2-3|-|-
CASSVEGGNRAGTDTQYF
TGTGCCAGCAGCGTAGAAGGGGGGAATAGAGCGGGAACAGATACGCAGTATTTT
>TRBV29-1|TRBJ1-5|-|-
CSVKQGASNQPQHF
TGCAGCGTAAAACAGGGAGCTAGCAATCAGCCCCAGCATTTT
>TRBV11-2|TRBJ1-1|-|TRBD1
CASSSYRGGTEAFF
TGTGCCAGCAGCTCGTACAGGGGGGGCACTGAAGCTTTCTTT
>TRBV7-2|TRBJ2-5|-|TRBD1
CASSRTGTKETQYF
TGTGCCAGCAGCCGGACAGGGACCAAAGAGACCCAGTACTTC
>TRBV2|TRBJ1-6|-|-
CASSEAFRGNSPLHF
TGTGCCAGCAGTGAAGCGTTCAGGGGAAATTCACCCCTCCACTTT
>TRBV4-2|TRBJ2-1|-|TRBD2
CASSQEGGVSYNEQFF
TGTGCCAGCAGCCAAGAGGGGGGGGTCTCCTACAATGAGCAGTTCTTC
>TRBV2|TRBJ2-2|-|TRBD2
CASSSDSGGDTGELFF
TGTGCCAGCTCTTCCGATAGCGGGGGAGACACCGGGGAGCTGTTTTTT
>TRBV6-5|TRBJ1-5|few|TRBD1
CASSLRQGENQPQHF
TGTGCCAGCAGTTTAAGACAGGGAGAAAATCAGCCCCAGCATTTT
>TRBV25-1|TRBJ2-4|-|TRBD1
CASSDAGTASSDWSIQYF
TGTGCCAGCAGTGACGCCGGGACAGCCTCATCGGATTGGAGCATTCAGTACTTC